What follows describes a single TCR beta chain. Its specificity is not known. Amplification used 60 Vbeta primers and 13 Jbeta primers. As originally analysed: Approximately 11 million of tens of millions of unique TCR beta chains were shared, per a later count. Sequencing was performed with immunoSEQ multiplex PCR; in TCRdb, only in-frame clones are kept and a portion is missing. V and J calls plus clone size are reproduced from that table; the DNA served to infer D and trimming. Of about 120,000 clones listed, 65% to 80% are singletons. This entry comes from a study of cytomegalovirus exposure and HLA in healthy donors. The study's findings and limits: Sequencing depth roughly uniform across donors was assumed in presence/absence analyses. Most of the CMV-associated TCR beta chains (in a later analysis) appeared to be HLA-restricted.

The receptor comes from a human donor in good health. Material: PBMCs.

CDR3 coding DNA: TGTGCCAGCAGCTACCCTCCGACAGGGGCATCCGGCTACGAGCAGTACTTC. Its protein is CASSYPPTGASGYEQYF. This chain uses TRBV7-8 with TRBJ2-7; 8 bases match TRBD1. The CDR3 is made up of 17 amino acids. V was clipped by 4 bases and J by 3 bases; unmatched bases: 14. Germline V gene data show CDR1 as SGHVS and CDR2 as FQNEAQ.